This T cell receptor (beta chain) is from a study of blood T cell repertoires in COVID-19. There are a few counts of this clone. Method: immunoSEQ multiplex PCR; TCRdb's copy keeps in-frame clones and lacks some. Of tens of thousands of clones in the sample, around 80% were seen once. The CDR3 has 12 amino acids. Germline V CDR1 and CDR2: SEHNR, FQNEAQ (reference sequence). With 3 bases clipped from V and 11 bases from J, the junction kept 4 bases outside the gene matches. The rearrangement joins TRBV7-9 to TRBJ1-1; 9 bases are shared with TRBD1. Specimen: peripheral blood. The receptor was derived from a man aged 55-75 years with acute or convalescent COVID-19. CDR3 region: CASSFGTGHAFF. The DNA of the CDR3 is TGTGCCAGCAGCTTTGGGACAGGGCATGCTTTCTTT.